This TCR beta chain comes out of a study of control samples from healthy donors and cancer patients. Germline lookup yields CDR1 KGHDR and CDR2 SFDVKD. The CDR3 has 16 residues. The V end lost 1 base, the J end lost 2 bases, and 12 bases lay between the germline ends. TCRdb's copy holds only in-frame clones and misses some; the assay was immunoSEQ multiplex PCR. The repertoire consists of some 120,000 clones, with 90% occurring once and the leading ten covering roughly 2.5%. Sequenced: blood. This chain uses TRBV24-1 with TRBJ2-3, with D possibly matching TRBD2 (6 bases). This receptor was identified in a man aged 18 to 29 in good health. The CDR3 DNA reads as TGTGCCACCAGTGATTTATTCGCGGGGAACACAGATACGCAGTATTTT. Protein product: CATSDLFAGNTDTQYF.